The 10 T cell receptor beta chains presented below share a single source sample, sequenced in a study of OX40 agonist ivuxolimab in advanced cancers. Sequencing used immunoSEQ multiplex PCR; TCRdb keeps in-frame clones, though not all of them. This sample yields fewer than 90,000 clones, of which about 85% are seen a single time; about 3.4% belongs to the top ten. The material was CD4+ or CD8+ T cells sorted from blood, obtained in a trial of the OX40 agonist ivuxolimab. All receptors derive from an adult with an advanced solid tumor such as melanoma, head and neck, liver or kidney cancer.

This clone appeared a single time. The V call is TRBV6-5, the J call TRBJ2-7; D remains unclear. The CDR3 totals 13 residues. Germline loops: CDR1 MNHEY, CDR2 SVGAGI. V was shortened by 7 bases and J by 5 bases, with 15 bases between the two germline ends. The CDR3 is CASMGRVLDEQYF. The CDR3 bases are TGTGCCAGCATGGGAAGGGTTCTGGACGAGCAGTACTTC.

J is TRBJ2-1 and V is TRBV5-5; 14 bases are a match to TRBD2. The length of the CDR3 is 15 residues. J gave up 6 bases and V 8 bases, and 7 bases lay outside the gene matches. CDR1 and CDR2 (germline): SGHKS, YYEKEE (reference sequence). CDR3 region: CASLPGLAGVNEQFF. DNA for the CDR3: TGTGCCAGTCTTCCGGGACTAGCGGGAGTCAATGAGCAGTTCTTC. The full variable domain, completed using reference TRBV5-5 and TRBJ2-1, is DAGVTQSPTHLIKTRGQQVTLRCSPISGHKSVSWYQQVLGQGPQFIFQYYEKEERGRGNFPDRFSARQFPNYSSELNVNALLLGDSALYLCASLPGLAGVNEQFFGPGTRLTVL.

The gene calls are TRBV13 and TRBJ1-1; a possible D gene is TRBD1 (5 bases). This CDR3 spans 12 amino acids. Trimming stripped 5 bases from V and 11 bases from J, with 15 bases between. Per the germline V gene, CDR1 is PRHDT and CDR2 is FYEKMQ (reference sequence). CDR3 loop: CASSQTRVKAFF. Written as DNA, the CDR3 is TGTGCCAGCAGCCAGACCAGGGTGAAGGCTTTCTTT.

The chain combines TRBV7-6 with TRBJ2-3, with 11 bases fitting TRBD2. From germline, CDR1 is SGHVS and CDR2 FNYEAQ. Unmatched junction bases numbered 9, after V lost 5 bases and J lost 2 bases. The CDR3 is made up of 17 amino acids. The CDR3 nucleotides read TGTGCCAGCAGCCCTCAACTAGCGGGGGTCCTCACAGATACGCAGTATTTT. Its protein is CASSPQLAGVLTDTQYF.

The sample holds a few counts of this clone. The genes are TRBV6-5 and TRBJ2-6; no definite D call. Germline values: CDR1 MNHEY, CDR2 SVGAGI. The CDR3 runs to 15 residues. The V end lost 6 bases, the J end lost 1 base, and 10 bases lay between the germline ends. The CDR3 region is CASRPPGSGANVLTF. The CDR3 region has the DNA TGTGCCAGCAGACCCCCTGGGTCTGGGGCCAACGTCCTGACTTTC.

V and J are TRBV7-2 and TRBJ2-4, with 8 bases lining up with TRBD1. J lost 6 bases, V lost 4 bases, and 11 bases had no gene match. This CDR3 is 16 amino acids long. In germline, CDR1 is SGHTA, CDR2 FQGNSA. Here the CDR3 reads CASSSSDRVYRNIQYF. The CDR3 DNA is TGTGCCAGCAGCTCCTCGGACAGGGTATATAGAAACATTCAGTACTTC.

This chain uses TRBV27 with TRBJ2-7; 8 bases map to TRBD1. The CDR3 length is 16 residues. The V and J ends lost 5 bases and 3 bases, in that order; junction bases with no gene match: 12. The germline gives CDR1 MNHEY, CDR2 SMNVEV (reference sequence). In nucleotides, the CDR3 is TGTGCCAGCAGTAGGGGATGGGGACAGGCCCTCTACGAGCAGTACTTC. Translated, it gives CASSRGWGQALYEQYF.

The V call is TRBV5-1, the J call TRBJ1-2, with a weak D call TRBD1 (6 bases). The V gene lost 0 bases and the J gene lost 8 bases, with 14 bases spanning the gap. Germline-derived CDR1 and CDR2 are SGHRS and YFSETQ. This CDR3 is built from 14 residues. CDR3 protein: CASSLAGGQMGYTF. CDR3 in DNA: TGCGCCAGCAGCTTGGCGGGGGGCCAGATGGGCTACACCTTC.

V and J are TRBV14 and TRBJ1-3; perhaps TRBD1 as D (6 bases). V lost 4 bases and J lost 0, with 13 bases in between. Germline V gives CDR1 SGHDN, CDR2 FVKESK. The CDR3 runs 16 residues. This CDR3 reads CASSLPGGYSGNTIYF. The CDR3 nucleotides read TGTGCCAGCAGCCTTCCGGGGGGCTACTCTGGAAACACCATATATTTT.

V usage is TRBV10-3 and J usage is TRBJ2-7, with 8 bases aligning to TRBD2. Germline V gene data show CDR1 as ENHRY and CDR2 as SYGVKD. The CDR3 runs 15 residues. Trimming cost V 6 bases and J 2 bases; bases outside gene matches: 9. This chain's CDR3 is CAIRSGLAHPYEQYF. The CDR3 coding sequence is TGTGCCATCAGATCCGGACTAGCCCACCCCTACGAGCAGTACTTC.